These 14 T cell receptor beta chains were sequenced from one sample in a study of long-term antiretroviral therapy in people with HIV (dated by TCRdb to between 2021 and 2023). The immunoSEQ hsTCRB v3.0 assay was used at survey level resolution for TRB variable region sequencing. TCRdb mirrors the immuneACCESS table, restricted to in-frame sequences. Some clones are absent from its copies; in checked studies, under half trace to an unresolved V gene, and the reason for the others is unknown. This sample lists under 30,000 clones; 65% to 90% were detected once. The leading ten clones occupy 16% of the sample. The source was unsorted PBMCs, collected at the start of antiretroviral therapy, before treatment. The receptors come from a woman aged 18-29 years with HIV.

The rearrangement joins TRBV11-2 to TRBJ2-5; 10 nucleotides line up with TRBD2. Germline assignment: CDR1 SGHAT and CDR2 FQNNGV. The V segment lost 1 base and the J segment 3 bases; nucleotides outside the gene matches: 8. This CDR3 is 17 amino acids long. CDR3 residues: CASSLVDLAGDEETQYF. CDR3 DNA sequence: TGTGCCAGCAGCTTAGTAGATCTAGCGGGAGATGAAGAGACCCAGTACTTC.

The chain uses TRBV7-9 and TRBJ1-2; D gene uncertain. V lost 5 bases to trimming and J lost 5 bases, with 15 bases between them. CDR1 is SEHNR, CDR2 FQNEAQ, per germline (reference sequence). CDR3 length equals 14 residues. The CDR3 sequence is CASSPRPLGYGYTF. The CDR3 region has the DNA TGTGCCAGCAGCCCGCGCCCTTTGGGGTATGGCTACACCTTC.

This chain connects TRBV9 to TRBJ1-6; D remains ambiguous. The CDR3 runs to 15 residues. Trimming took 0 bases from V and 10 from J, leaving 14 bases between them. Germline loops: CDR1 SGDLS, CDR2 YYNGEE. The chain's CDR3 is CASSVDGTVQSPLHF. The DNA for the CDR3 is TGTGCCAGCAGCGTAGATGGTACAGTTCAATCACCCCTCCACTTT.

This clone has a handful of counts. The rearrangement joins TRBV9 to TRBJ1-2; 10 nucleotides agree with TRBD1. V trimming: 1 base; J trimming: 7 bases; junction bases outside the gene matches: 4. CDR3 length equals 14 residues. Germline V lookup: CDR1 SGDLS, CDR2 YYNGEE. The CDR3 region is CASSVPGQGFGYTF. CDR3 in DNA: TGTGCCAGCAGCGTACCGGGACAGGGGTTTGGCTACACCTTC.

This clone has a single count. This sequence joins TRBV28 and TRBJ1-1, with no clear D. Germline-derived CDR1 and CDR2 are MDHEN and SYDVKM. The CDR3 runs to 14 residues. Trimming pared 5 bases from V and 1 base from J, leaving 11 bases between. This chain's CDR3 is CASSQTTGNTEAFF. CDR3 nucleotide sequence: TGTGCCAGCAGTCAAACGACGGGGAACACTGAAGCTTTCTTT.

This chain uses TRBV29-1 with TRBJ2-3; a weak D match, TRBD1 (6 bases). Germline CDR1 reads SQVTM; CDR2 reads ANQGSEA. The CDR3 runs to 14 residues. Trimming shortened V by 2 bases and J by 5 bases, and 14 bases separated the two germline ends. CDR3 residues: CSVELVGAGDTQYF. CDR3 coding DNA: TGCAGCGTTGAACTGGTGGGGGCGGGAGATACGCAGTATTTT.

The chain recombines TRBV29-1 with TRBJ1-4; D is undetermined. The CDR3 totals 14 residues. V was cut by 3 bases and J by 4 bases, with 12 bases left in between. CDR1 and CDR2 (germline): SQVTM, ANQGSEA. CDR3 loop: CSVESWGGNEKLFF. The CDR3 nucleotides read TGCAGCGTTGAGTCCTGGGGAGGTAATGAAAAACTGTTTTTT.

The chain is built from TRBV5-1 and TRBJ2-7; D possibly matches TRBD1 or TRBD2 (5 bases each). Germline V gene data show CDR1 as SGHRS and CDR2 as YFSETQ. Trimming shortened V by 0 bases and J by 1 base, and 14 bases separated the two germline ends. The CDR3 runs 16 residues. The DNA for the CDR3 is TGCGCCAGCAGCTTGGGGGACGGCCAAAGGTCCTACGAGCAGTACTTC. This encodes CASSLGDGQRSYEQYF.

The chain combines TRBV5-4 with TRBJ2-1, with D unresolved. The CDR3 spans 13 residues. The V end lost 0 bases, the J end lost 3 bases, and 4 bases lay between the germline ends. Germline CDR1 SGHNT, CDR2 YYREEE (reference sequence). CDR3 bases: TGTGCCAGCAGCTTGGACGGCTACAATGAGCAGTTCTTC. This encodes CASSLDGYNEQFF.

The V gene is TRBV7-8, the J gene TRBJ2-7; 14 bases fit TRBD2. The germline CDR1 and CDR2 sequences are SGHVS and FQNEAQ. This CDR3 region has 15 residues. The V segment lost 6 bases and the J segment 5 bases; nucleotides outside the gene matches: 6. CDR3 protein: CASRGLAGASHEQYF. The CDR3 DNA reads as TGTGCCAGCAGGGGACTAGCGGGAGCCAGCCACGAGCAGTACTTC.

V usage is TRBV11-2 and J usage is TRBJ2-3; perhaps TRBD1 as D (5 bases). Trimming cost V 4 bases and J 1 base, with 15 bases left between them. The germline V gene has CDR1 SGHAT and CDR2 FQNNGV. The CDR3 contains 16 residues. The CDR3 region is CASSSRAGKGTDTQYF. Written as DNA, the CDR3 is TGTGCCAGCAGCTCCCGGGCAGGGAAGGGCACAGATACGCAGTATTTT.

V and J are TRBV19 and TRBJ2-3; unclear D gene. V was trimmed by 3 bases and J by 4 bases, leaving 11 bases between them. The CDR3 extends over 14 amino acids. The germline V gene has CDR1 LNHDA and CDR2 SQIVND (reference sequence). The CDR3 DNA reads TGTGCCAGTAGTATGTTCCATTTGTCAGATACGCAGTATTTT. Translation gives CASSMFHLSDTQYF.

The chain uses TRBV7-9 and TRBJ1-4, with a tentative D call TRBD1 (6 bases). The CDR3 contains 14 residues. Trimming left V 4 bases short and J 8 bases short, with 14 bases between. Germline lookup yields CDR1 SEHNR and CDR2 FQNEAQ (reference sequence). CDR3 nucleotide sequence: TGTGCCAGCAGCTCGGACAGAGGGGCCGAAAAACTGTTTTTT. Its protein product is CASSSDRGAEKLFF.

This chain joins TRBV6-4 and TRBJ1-2; D perhaps matches TRBD1 (5 bases). V was trimmed by 8 bases and J by 3 bases, leaving 10 bases between them. This CDR3 spans 12 amino acids. CDR1 and CDR2 from the germline V gene are MRHNA and SNTAGT. The DNA for the CDR3 is TGTGCCAGCGGTCTAGGGGACTATGGCTACACCTTC. Protein: CASGLGDYGYTF.